These 5 T cell receptor beta chains share one sample of origin, sequenced in a study of control samples from healthy donors and cancer patients (dated by TCRdb to the early 2020s). Library preparation was by the immunoSEQ multiplex PCR assay. Drawn from immuneACCESS, this table holds only the in-frame rearrangements with V and J called that TCRdb kept. Clones are partly lost; checked studies trace under half to an unresolved V gene and leave the rest unexplained. The sample table contains 150,000 to 190,000 clones; only one count was recorded for over 90% of them. The ten largest clones capture about 2.4% of the sample. The specimen sequenced was blood. These TCRs come from a man in his fifties or sixties in good health.

This CDR3 reads CASSVMGQGENLNTEAFF. The CDR3 DNA reads TGTGCCAGCAGCGTAATGGGACAGGGGGAGAATTTGAACACTGAAGCTTTCTTT. The J gene is TRBJ1-1, the V gene TRBV9; 11 bases are shared with TRBD1. Germline V gene lookup returns CDR1 SGDLS and CDR2 YYNGEE. CDR3 length: 18 amino acids. Trimming at V came to 1 base and at J to 0 bases, leaving 8 bases not matched to a gene.

V is TRBV3-1 (or the pseudogene TRBV3-2) and J is TRBJ2-7, with D perhaps TRBD2 (6 bases). Trimming cost V 0 bases and J 2 bases, with 17 bases left between them. Germline lookup yields CDR1 LGHDT and CDR2 YNNKEL (reference sequence). CDR3 length: 17 residues. CDR3 sequence: CASSQDSSGLTTYEQYF. CDR3 coding DNA: TGTGCCAGCAGCCAAGATAGTTCGGGACTGACAACCTACGAGCAGTACTTC.

V is TRBV28 and J is TRBJ1-5, with 9 bases aligning to TRBD1. CDR1 and CDR2 from the germline V gene are MDHEN and SYDVKM. The CDR3 totals 13 residues. V was pared by 10 bases and J by 5 bases, with 6 bases of the junction left unmatched. The CDR3: CATVNRGHQPQHF. The CDR3 coding sequence is TGTGCCACCGTCAACAGGGGGCATCAGCCCCAGCATTTT.

The gene calls are TRBV11-1 and TRBJ2-1; D is ambiguous. V was cut by 2 bases and J by 4 bases, with 15 bases left in between. CDR3 length: 16 residues. Per germline, CDR1 SGHAT and CDR2 FQDESV (reference sequence). This CDR3 reads CASSLSVERSYNEQFF. The CDR3 nucleotides read TGTGCCAGCAGCTTAAGTGTAGAACGGTCGTACAATGAGCAGTTCTTC.

The chain joins TRBV27 to TRBJ2-3, with 8 bases lining up with TRBD2. CDR1 and CDR2 from the germline V gene are MNHEY and SMNVEV (reference sequence). V trimming: 3 bases; J trimming: 8 bases; junction bases outside the gene matches: 16. The CDR3 sequence is 17 residues long. CDR3 region: CASSFQGRVSAGGTQYF. For the CDR3, the DNA is TGTGCCAGCAGTTTTCAGGGTCGGGTGAGCGCGGGAGGTACGCAGTATTTT.